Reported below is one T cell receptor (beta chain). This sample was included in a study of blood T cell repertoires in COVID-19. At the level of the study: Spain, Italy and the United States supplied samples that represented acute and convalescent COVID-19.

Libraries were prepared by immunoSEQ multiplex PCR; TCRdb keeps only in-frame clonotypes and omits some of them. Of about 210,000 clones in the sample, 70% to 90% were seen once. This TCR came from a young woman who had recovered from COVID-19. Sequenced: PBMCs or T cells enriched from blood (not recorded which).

CDR3 nucleotide sequence: TGTGCCAGCAGCTCCGGGACAGGGAGGGCGTCAGATACGCAGTATTTT. It translates to CASSSGTGRASDTQYF. The gene calls are TRBV5-6 and TRBJ2-3; 9 bases match TRBD1. In germline, CDR1 is SGHDT, CDR2 YYEEEE. The ends lost 3 bases at V and 4 bases at J; junction bases unmatched: 9. The CDR3 has 16 residues.